This T cell receptor beta chain originates from a study of blood T cell repertoires in COVID-19. Study-level background: Samples of COVID-19 (acute and convalescent) were obtained from the United States, Italy and Spain. PBMCs, B-cell-depleted T cells, or T cells provided the cDNA or gDNA that made up the material.

Authors' analysis steps: By means of reference gene primer amplification, nucleated cell counts were estimated. Libraries were prepared by immunoSEQ multiplex PCR; TCRdb keeps only in-frame clonotypes and omits some of them. The V and J calls and the clone size are those of that table, but D and trimming were determined from the DNA. The repertoire holds over 70,000 clones, with roughly three quarters as singletons. Patients of the Seattle cohort, enrolled during active infection, were followed longitudinally. The material sequenced was peripheral blood. This receptor was taken from a man between 65 and 85 years old with COVID-19, enrolled during active disease.

In DNA form, the CDR3 reads TGTGCCAGCTCACCGCATATAGCCGAGAACACTGAAGCTTTCTTT. Translated, it gives CASSPHIAENTEAFF. The chain uses TRBV18 and TRBJ1-1, with unresolved D. Germline assignment: CDR1 KGHSH and CDR2 LQKENI. This CDR3 spans 15 amino acids. V was clipped by 3 bases and J by 1 base, with 12 bases between them.